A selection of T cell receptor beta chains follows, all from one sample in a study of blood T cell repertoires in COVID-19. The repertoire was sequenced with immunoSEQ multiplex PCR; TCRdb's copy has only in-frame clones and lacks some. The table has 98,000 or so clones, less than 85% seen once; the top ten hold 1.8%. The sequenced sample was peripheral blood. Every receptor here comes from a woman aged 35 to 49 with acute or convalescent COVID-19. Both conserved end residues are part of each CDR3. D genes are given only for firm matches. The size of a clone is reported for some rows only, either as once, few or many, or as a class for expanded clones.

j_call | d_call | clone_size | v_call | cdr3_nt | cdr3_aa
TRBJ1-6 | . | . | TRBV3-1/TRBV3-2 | TGTGCCAGCAAAATGGGGGGGACTCCTAATTCACCCCTCCACTTT | CASKMGGTPNSPLHF
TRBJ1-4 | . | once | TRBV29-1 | TGCAGCGCGACCCGGGACTCTTTGGAAAAACTGTTTTTT | CSATRDSLEKLFF
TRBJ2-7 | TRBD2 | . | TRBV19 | TGTGCCAGTGGATCGACGCGGGGGTCCTACGAGCAGTACTTC | CASGSTRGSYEQYF
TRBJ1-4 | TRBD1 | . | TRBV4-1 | TGCGCCAGCAGCCGAGAGGACAGGGAGACTAATGAAAAACTGTTTTTT | CASSREDRETNEKLFF
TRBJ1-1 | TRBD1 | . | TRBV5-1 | TGCGCCAGCAGCTTGACAGGGGACGATGGCGCTGAAGCTTTCTTT | CASSLTGDDGAEAFF
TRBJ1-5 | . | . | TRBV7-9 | TGTGCCAGCAGCTTGGGCAGGGGCGGCCCTCAGCCCCAGCATTTT | CASSLGRGGPQPQHF
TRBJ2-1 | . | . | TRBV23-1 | TGCGCCAGCGGGGGGACGGCCACCTACAATGAGCAGTTCTTC | CASGGTATYNEQFF
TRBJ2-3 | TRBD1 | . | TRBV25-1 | TGTGCCAGCACGACAGGGGGCTTAGGAGATACGCAGTATTTT | CASTTGGLGDTQYF
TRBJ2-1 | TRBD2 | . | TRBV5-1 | TGCGCCAGCAGCGCGCCTTCGGGGGGGCCCGATGAGCAGTTCTTC | CASSAPSGGPDEQFF
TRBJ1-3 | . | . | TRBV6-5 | TGTGCCAGCAGTTCCCCCGTAGAGGGAAACACCATATATTTT | CASSSPVEGNTIYF
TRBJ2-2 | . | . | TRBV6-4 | TGTGCCAGCAGTGACCGCACCGGGGAGCTGTTTTTT | CASSDRTGELFF
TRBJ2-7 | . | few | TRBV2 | TGTGCCAGCAGTCCGACAGAAAGGTACGAGCAGTACTTC | CASSPTERYEQYF
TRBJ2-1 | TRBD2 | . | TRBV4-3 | TGCGCCAGCAGCCCAGTTGGACTAGCGGGGTCCAATGAGCAGTTCTTC | CASSPVGLAGSNEQFF
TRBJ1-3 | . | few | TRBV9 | TGTGCCAGCAGCGAGCGGGGGACTAGCTCTGGAAACACCATATATTTT | CASSERGTSSGNTIYF
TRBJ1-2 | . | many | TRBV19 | TGTGCCAGTAGTCCCGGACGGGATAACTATGGCTACACCTTC | CASSPGRDNYGYTF
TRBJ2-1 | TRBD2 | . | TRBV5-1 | TGCGCCAGCAGCTGGTCTAGCGGGGGGGCCTTAACAAATGAGCAGTTCTTC | CASSWSSGGALTNEQFF
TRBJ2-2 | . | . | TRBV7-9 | TGTGCCAGCAGCTCTAGTTTTACCGGACAGTCGAACACCGGGGAGCTGTTTTTT | CASSSSFTGQSNTGELFF
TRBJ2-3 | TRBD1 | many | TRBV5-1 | TGCGCCAGCAGCGTGGGACAGGGTGGGACAGATACGCAGTATTTT | CASSVGQGGTDTQYF
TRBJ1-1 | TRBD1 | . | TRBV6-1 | TGTGCCAGCAGTGGACACCCGGGACAGACCTTCGGTGAAGCTTTCTTT | CASSGHPGQTFGEAFF
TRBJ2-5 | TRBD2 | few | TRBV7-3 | TGTGCCAGCAGCCCCAACCCGCGGGGGGCGGTGGAGACCCAGTACTTC | CASSPNPRGAVETQYF
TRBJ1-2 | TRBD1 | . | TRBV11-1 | TGTGCCAGCAGCTTGGGCAGGGGGCTCGGCTACACCTTC | CASSLGRGLGYTF
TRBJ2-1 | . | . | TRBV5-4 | TGTGCCAGCAGCACCCCCTCTGGCCGGCGGGTTGAGCAGTTCTTC | CASSTPSGRRVEQFF
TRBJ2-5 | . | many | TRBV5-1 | TGCGCCAGCAGCAAAGGGACAAACCAAGAGACCCAGTACTTC | CASSKGTNQETQYF
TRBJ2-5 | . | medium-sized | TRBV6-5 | TGTGCCAGCAGCCGCAAGCGTCAGGGGTCACAGTACTTC | CASSRKRQGSQYF
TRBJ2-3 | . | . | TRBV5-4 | TGTGCCAGCAGCCTTAGGATTAGCGCTGGAAACACAGATACGCAGTATTTT | CASSLRISAGNTDTQYF
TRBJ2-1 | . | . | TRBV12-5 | TGTGCTAGTGGTTTGGGGCTAGTGGGTGAGCAGTTCTTC | CASGLGLVGEQFF